This passage covers 28 T cell receptor beta chains from one sample sequenced in a study of blood T cells in healthy people across ages. It was with a sample-barcoded 5' primer and a J-beta primer mix that a second PCR of roughly 7 to 11 cycles was run. TCRdb processed the 5' RACE reads anew with MiXCR; each CDR3 protein has one entry. The table includes about 800,000 distinct CDR3 sequences, over 45% detected once. Sequencing input: blood. These receptors all come from a man aged 25 to 40 in good health.

This clonotype was observed a handful of times. The CDR3 sequence is CASSQAGGTVSYEQYF. The CDR3 DNA sequence: TGTGCCAGCAGCCAAGCGGGCGGGACAGTATCCTACGAGCAGTACTTC. V usage is TRBV4-2 and J usage is TRBJ2-7; maybe TRBD1 (7 bases). Trimming stripped 1 base from V and 1 base from J, with 14 bases between. The germline gives CDR1 LGHNA, CDR2 YNFKEQ. This CDR3 contains 16 residues.

The J gene is TRBJ2-3, the V gene TRBV6-5; 7 nucleotides agree with TRBD1. The CDR3 loop spans 13 amino acids. Germline lookup yields CDR1 MNHEY and CDR2 SVGAGI. Germline trimming cut 6 bases from V and 9 bases from J; bases unmatched to any gene: 9. CDR3 sequence reads: CASSLTGVGTQYF. CDR3 nucleotide sequence: TGTGCCAGCAGCCTCACAGGGGTTGGAACGCAGTATTTT.

This clonotype was observed many times. The rearrangement links TRBV29-1 to TRBJ2-7; 12 bases match TRBD2. This CDR3 is 13 amino acids long. Germline lookup yields CDR1 SQVTM and CDR2 ANQGSEA. With 6 bases clipped from V and 3 bases from J, the junction kept 3 bases outside the gene matches. CDR3 bases: TGCAGCGTGATGACTAGCGGGGGCTACGAGCAGTACTTC. Its protein product is CSVMTSGGYEQYF.

The chain uses TRBV18 and TRBJ2-1, with D perhaps TRBD2 (6 bases). Germline loops: CDR1 KGHSH, CDR2 LQKENI. This CDR3 region has 13 residues. V was trimmed by 8 bases and J by 0 bases, leaving 8 bases between them. The CDR3 DNA is TGTGCCAGCCAAGCGGGCTCCTACAATGAGCAGTTCTTC. Its protein product is CASQAGSYNEQFF.

V gene TRBV3-1 combines with J gene TRBJ2-7; TRBD1 or TRBD2 may be the D gene (6 bases each). Germline V CDR1 and CDR2: LGHDT, YNNKEL (reference sequence). Trimming stripped 4 bases from V and 2 bases from J, with 12 bases between. This CDR3 spans 14 amino acids. CDR3 in amino acids: CASSRTTGPYEQYF. CDR3 in DNA: TGTGCCAGCAGCCGGACTACAGGGCCCTACGAGCAGTACTTC.

The chain employs TRBV20-1 and TRBJ2-7, with a possible D match to TRBD1 (6 bases). Trimming removed 3 bases at V and 4 bases at J, with 16 bases between. Per germline, CDR1 DFQATT and CDR2 SNEGSKA (reference sequence). CDR3 length: 14 amino acids. The CDR3 spells CSASARDTRYEQYF. Here the CDR3 DNA reads TGCAGTGCTAGTGCCCGGGACACGAGATACGAGCAGTACTTC.

This clonotype was seen just once. The rearrangement links TRBV11-2 to TRBJ2-4, with D maybe TRBD2 (5 bases). This CDR3 is built from 15 residues. Germline-derived CDR1 and CDR2 are SGHAT and FQNNGV. The ends were cut back, 3 bases at V and 13 bases at J, with 22 bases in the middle. CDR3 amino acids: CASSFGVTTLNEQYF. The CDR3 bases are TGTGCCAGCAGCTTCGGGGTCACAACTCTCAATGAGCAGTACTTC.

The genes are TRBV7-9 and TRBJ2-6; no clear D. The CDR3 spans 14 residues. Trimming shortened V by 3 bases and J by 5 bases, and 8 bases separated the two germline ends. Looked up from germline, CDR1 is SEHNR and CDR2 is FQNEAQ (reference sequence). CDR3 protein: CASSFPERANVLTF. CDR3 in DNA: TGTGCCAGCAGCTTCCCAGAGAGGGCCAACGTCCTGACTTTC.

The rearrangement links TRBV4-3 to TRBJ2-7, with a tentative D call TRBD1 (6 bases). CDR1 is LGHNA, CDR2 YSLEER, per germline. Trimming cost V 1 base and J 3 bases, with 13 bases left between them. CDR3 size: 15 residues. The CDR3, as DNA: TGCGCCAGCAGCCAAGGAACAGGGACCGTCTACGAGCAGTACTTC. Protein: CASSQGTGTVYEQYF.

The chain joins TRBV5-1 to TRBJ1-2; tentatively, D is TRBD1 (5 bases). This CDR3 has 13 residues. Per germline, CDR1 SGHRS and CDR2 YFSETQ. The germline V and J ends were trimmed by 4 bases and 2 bases, with 9 bases remaining between them. CDR3 bases: TGCGCCAGCAGCGGGGACGGGAACTATGGCTACACCTTC. Translation gives CASSGDGNYGYTF.

The V call is TRBV10-3, the J call TRBJ2-3; 8 bases are shared with TRBD1. With 6 bases clipped from V and 3 bases from J, the junction kept 11 bases outside the gene matches. CDR3 length: 16 residues. Looked up from germline, CDR1 is ENHRY and CDR2 is SYGVKD. DNA for the CDR3: TGTGCCATCAGGGTTGGACAGGGTGAGGGAACAGATACGCAGTATTTT. Residues: CAIRVGQGEGTDTQYF.

This clonotype occurred a few times. This rearrangement joins TRBV28 to TRBJ2-5, with 7 nucleotides matching TRBD1. J was trimmed by 4 bases and V by 10 bases; bases with no gene match: 6. Looked up from germline, CDR1 is MDHEN and CDR2 is SYDVKM. This CDR3 region has 12 residues. This CDR3 reads CAIRGGTETQYF. DNA of the CDR3: TGTGCCATCCGAGGGGGCACAGAGACCCAGTACTTC.

This clonotype was counted a few times. The chain uses TRBV20-1 and TRBJ1-4, with D maybe TRBD1 (6 bases). Germline assignment: CDR1 DFQATT and CDR2 SNEGSKA (reference sequence). This CDR3 is built from 11 residues. The CDR3 region is CRAGVNEKLFF. CDR3 bases: TGCAGAGCAGGGGTTAATGAAAAACTGTTTTTT.

There are a few counts of this clonotype. The V call is TRBV28, the J call TRBJ1-3; possibly TRBD1 for D (5 bases). Germline V gene sequence: CDR1 MDHEN, CDR2 SYDVKM. This CDR3 spans 13 amino acids. The CDR3 here is CVVSRGAGNTIYF. The CDR3, as DNA: TGTGTGGTCTCAAGGGGAGCCGGAAACACCATATATTTT.

This clonotype turned up a few times. The chain combines TRBV12-3 or TRBV12-4 with TRBJ2-1, with a weak D call TRBD2 (6 bases). The CDR3 extends over 14 amino acids. Trimming removed 1 base from V and 15 bases from J, with 19 bases in between. The CDR3, as DNA: TGTGCCAGCAGTTTAGGACTTACCGGGACTGCCCCGTTCTTC. This sequence encodes CASSLGLTGTAPFF.

This clonotype has a handful of counts. The chain carries TRBV2 and TRBJ2-3; D is uncertain. Germline V gene sequence: CDR1 SNHLY, CDR2 FYNNEI. The CDR3 spans 12 residues. V shed 2 bases and J shed 5 bases, with 5 bases lying between them. This chain's CDR3 is CASSETRDTQYF. CDR3 coding DNA: TGTGCCAGCAGTGAAACAAGAGATACGCAGTATTTT.

The chain joins TRBV3-1 to TRBJ2-3; D is perhaps TRBD1 (7 bases). This CDR3 spans 16 amino acids. V lost 6 bases and J lost 1, with 17 bases in between. The germline V gene has CDR1 LGHDT and CDR2 YNNKEL (reference sequence). CDR3 in amino acids: CASSAGQRKGTDTQYF. The CDR3 DNA sequence: TGTGCCAGCAGTGCGGGACAGAGAAAAGGCACAGATACGCAGTATTTT.

V gene TRBV19 combines with J gene TRBJ2-7; D is unresolved. Germline V gene sequence: CDR1 LNHDA, CDR2 SQIVND (reference sequence). The CDR3 spans 14 residues. V lost 4 bases and J lost 2, with 12 bases in between. The CDR3 coding sequence is TGTGCCAGTAGTACCCAGGACGGGCCCTACGAGCAGTACTTC. Amino acids: CASSTQDGPYEQYF.

V gene TRBV20-1 combines with J gene TRBJ1-1; D remains ambiguous. This CDR3 spans 14 amino acids. From germline, CDR1 is DFQATT and CDR2 SNEGSKA (reference sequence). Trimming cost V 1 base and J 0 bases, with 9 bases left between them. The CDR3, as DNA: TGCAGTGCTAGAGCTGGCACAGTGAACACTGAAGCTTTCTTT. Translated, it gives CSARAGTVNTEAFF.

The chain couples TRBV27 to TRBJ2-1, with no clear D. The CDR3 loop spans 13 amino acids. The germline V gene encodes CDR1 MNHEY and CDR2 SMNVEV (reference sequence). V lost 0 bases and J lost 7, with 7 bases in between. The CDR3 protein is CASSLSSINEQFF. DNA of the CDR3: TGTGCCAGCAGTTTATCCAGTATTAATGAGCAGTTCTTC.

This clonotype was detected only a few times. The V and J genes are TRBV29-1 and TRBJ2-7, with D unresolved. CDR3 length: 11 amino acids. V shed 4 bases and J shed 4 bases, with 8 bases lying between them. Looked up from germline, CDR1 is SQVTM and CDR2 is ANQGSEA. Written as DNA, the CDR3 is TGCAGCGTTGCGTCAGAATACGAGCAGTACTTC. Translating gives CSVASEYEQYF.

The CDR3 sequence: CATSRDGGVAKNIQYF. CDR3 nucleotide sequence: TGTGCCACCAGCAGAGATGGTGGGGTAGCCAAAAACATTCAGTACTTC. The rearrangement links TRBV15 to TRBJ2-4; D remains ambiguous. Germline loops: CDR1 LNHNV, CDR2 YYDKDF (reference sequence). The CDR3 has 16 amino acids. Trimming shortened V by 0 bases and J by 0 bases, and 9 bases separated the two germline ends. The full variable domain, completed using reference TRBV15 and TRBJ2-4, is DAMVIQNPRYQVTQFGKPVTLSCSQTLNHNVMYWYQQKSSQAPKLLFHYYDKDFNNEADTPDNFQSRRPNTSFCFLDIRSPGLGDTAMYLCATSRDGGVAKNIQYFGAGTRLSVL.

There are a few counts of this clonotype. V and J are TRBV7-2 and TRBJ1-6; no clear D gene. V gave up 5 bases and J gave up 10 bases, with 12 bases separating them. The CDR3 spans 13 residues. Germline V CDR1 and CDR2: SGHTA, FQGNSA. The CDR3 loop is CASSLQWESPLHF. DNA of the CDR3: TGTGCCAGCAGCCTTCAATGGGAATCACCCCTCCACTTT.

Here the CDR3 reads CSAFSLRDSNTDTQYF. The CDR3 DNA follows: TGCAGTGCTTTTTCTCTCCGGGACAGTAATACAGATACGCAGTATTTT. V and J are TRBV20-1 and TRBJ2-3, with 7 nucleotides matching TRBD1. Looked up from germline, CDR1 is DFQATT and CDR2 is SNEGSKA (reference sequence). The V segment lost 5 bases and the J segment 3 bases; nucleotides outside the gene matches: 14. This CDR3 is 16 amino acids long.

V gene TRBV7-2 combines with J gene TRBJ2-7; D might be TRBD1 (6 bases). CDR1 and CDR2 from the germline V gene are SGHTA and FQGNSA. V gave up 3 bases and J gave up 0 bases, with 9 bases separating them. There are 14 residues in the CDR3. DNA for the CDR3: TGTGCCAGCAGCTTCGACAGGAGCTCCTACGAGCAGTACTTC. Its protein is CASSFDRSSYEQYF.

This clonotype was detected only a few times. The chain links TRBV2 to TRBJ2-7; TRBD1 might be the D (5 bases). The CDR3 length is 14 residues. CDR1 is SNHLY and CDR2 is FYNNEI in the germline V gene. Trimming cost V 4 bases and J 3 bases, with 13 bases left between them. The CDR3 DNA sequence: TGTGCCAGCAGTGCAAGCAGGGAATTCTACGAGCAGTACTTC. Translated: CASSASREFYEQYF.

Only one count was recorded for this clonotype. This sequence joins TRBV7-2 and TRBJ2-5; D is uncertain. This CDR3 contains 16 residues. Germline CDR1 reads SGHTA; CDR2 reads FQGNSA. V was clipped by 2 bases and J by 1 base, with 14 bases between them. CDR3 in DNA: TGTGCCAGCAGCTTAAGGGTACTTGGGATCCAAGAGACCCAGTACTTC. Amino acids: CASSLRVLGIQETQYF.

The chain joins TRBV7-2 to TRBJ2-5; tentative D call: TRBD2 (6 bases). Germline CDR1 is SGHTA and CDR2 is FQGNSA. The CDR3 spans 19 residues. The V end was cut by 1 base, the J end by 2 bases, with 23 bases between. In DNA, the CDR3 is TGTGCCAGCAGCTTAGACCGACTAGTAACGGGATCGGGGCAAGAGACCCAGTACTTC. Translating it yields CASSLDRLVTGSGQETQYF.